The next 26 T cell receptor beta chains were all read from a single sample in a study of cytomegalovirus exposure and HLA in healthy donors. The repertoire was sequenced with immunoSEQ multiplex PCR; TCRdb's copy has only in-frame clones and lacks some. The sample records about 90,000 clones, about four fifths being singletons. The specimen sequenced was PBMCs. These receptors were taken from a woman between 18 and 29 years old in good health and CMV-seropositive.

The chain is built from TRBV19 and TRBJ2-1; weak D call: TRBD2 (5 bases). This CDR3 comprises 18 residues. V lost 3 bases, J lost 0 bases, and 18 bases lay in between. From germline, CDR1 is LNHDA and CDR2 SQIVND (reference sequence). In DNA, the CDR3 is TGTGCCAGTAGTATGATCGGTGCTAGCATCTACTCCTACAATGAGCAGTTCTTC. It codes for CASSMIGASIYSYNEQFF.

This rearrangement joins TRBV5-1 to TRBJ1-3; D gene ambiguous. Germline V gene data show CDR1 as SGHRS and CDR2 as YFSETQ. V was pared by 1 base and J by 0 bases, with 8 bases between. CDR3 length equals 15 residues. Here the CDR3 DNA reads TGCGCCAGCAGCTTGACCCTATCCTCTGGAAACACCATATATTTT. Translating gives CASSLTLSSGNTIYF.

The rearrangement uses TRBV28 and TRBJ2-7; D unclear. Germline CDR1 and CDR2: MDHEN and SYDVKM. V dropped 10 bases and J dropped 0 bases, with 7 bases sitting between them. This CDR3 has 11 amino acids. CDR3 residues: CATTSSYEQYF. The CDR3 nucleotides are TGTGCCACCACATCCTCCTACGAGCAGTACTTC.

The rearrangement joins TRBV11-2 to TRBJ2-3; 8 bases agree with TRBD1. Germline trimming cut 5 bases from V and 5 bases from J; bases unmatched to any gene: 9. Germline values: CDR1 SGHAT, CDR2 FQNNGV. The CDR3 covers 15 residues. The CDR3 DNA follows: TGTGCCAGCAGCCCGGACAGGGCCCTCCTAGATACGCAGTATTTT. It yields the protein CASSPDRALLDTQYF.

This chain connects TRBV28 to TRBJ1-2; D might be TRBD1 (5 bases). V dropped 8 bases and J dropped 7 bases, with 11 bases sitting between them. Germline assignment: CDR1 MDHEN and CDR2 SYDVKM. The CDR3 has 11 residues. The CDR3 here is CASRQGGGYTF. DNA for the CDR3: TGTGCCAGCCGCCAGGGTGGTGGCTACACCTTC.

The rearrangement uses TRBV9 and TRBJ1-1, with D possibly matching TRBD1 (5 bases). V was clipped by 4 bases and J by 4 bases, with 17 bases between them. The CDR3 runs to 15 residues. Per the germline V gene, CDR1 is SGDLS and CDR2 is YYNGEE. The DNA for the CDR3 is TGTGCCAGCAGCATGGGGGGAGGAGCGGGCACTGAAGCTTTCTTT. It translates to CASSMGGGAGTEAFF.

This chain uses TRBV6-5 with TRBJ2-5; the D is unclear. V dropped 5 bases and J dropped 4 bases, with 11 bases sitting between them. Germline V gene lookup returns CDR1 MNHEY and CDR2 SVGAGI. This CDR3 comprises 13 residues. The CDR3 here is CASSELSRETQYF. In DNA form, the CDR3 reads TGTGCCAGCAGTGAACTGAGCCGAGAGACCCAGTACTTC.

This rearrangement joins TRBV19 to TRBJ2-1; 10 nucleotides align to TRBD2. CDR1 and CDR2 (germline): LNHDA, SQIVND (reference sequence). The length of the CDR3 is 15 residues. The V segment lost 1 base and the J segment 9 bases; nucleotides outside the gene matches: 6. The CDR3 protein is CASSIGSGGGPEQFF. Here the CDR3 DNA reads TGTGCCAGTAGTATAGGGAGCGGGGGGGGCCCTGAGCAGTTCTTC.

The chain is built from TRBV2 and TRBJ1-2, with 8 bases fitting TRBD1. The V segment lost 1 base and the J segment 7 bases; nucleotides outside the gene matches: 5. CDR1 SNHLY and CDR2 FYNNEI come from the germline V gene. CDR3 length: 14 residues. DNA for the CDR3: TGTGCCAGCAGTGAAGGGACAGGGATAGGTGGCTACACCTTC. Its translation: CASSEGTGIGGYTF. Full variable domain (remainder filled in from reference TRBV2 and TRBJ1-2): EPEVTQTPSHQVTQMGQEVILRCVPISNHLYFYWYRQILGQKVEFLVSFYNNEISEKSEIFDDQFSVERPDGSNFTLKIRSTKLEDSAMYFCASSEGTGIGGYTFGSGTRLTVV.

The rearrangement uses TRBV6-4 and TRBJ2-2; 7 nucleotides agree with TRBD2. Per germline, CDR1 MRHNA and CDR2 SNTAGT. The J segment lost 0 bases and the V segment lost 0 bases, leaving 1 base of the junction unmatched. The CDR3 length is 16 residues. CDR3 sequence (DNA): TGTGCCAGCAGTGACTCTGGGGGGGCGAACACCGGGGAGCTGTTTTTT. Protein: CASSDSGGANTGELFF.

The chain recombines TRBV6-1 with TRBJ2-7; 10 bases fit TRBD1. The CDR3 is 14 amino acids. Unmatched junction bases numbered 10, after V lost 9 bases and J lost 5 bases. CDR1 and CDR2 from the germline V gene are MNHNS and SASEGT. The CDR3 DNA sequence: TGTGCCAGTGTCGAGGGGACAGGGGTACACGAGCAGTACTTC. It codes for CASVEGTGVHEQYF.

This rearrangement joins TRBV2 to TRBJ2-3, with D hard to call. Germline CDR1 SNHLY, CDR2 FYNNEI. Trimming removed 8 bases at V and 5 bases at J, with 8 bases between. The CDR3 sequence is 11 residues long. This chain's CDR3 is CASGPGDTQYF. The CDR3 nucleotides are TGTGCCAGCGGGCCCGGAGATACGCAGTATTTT. Variable domain in full (rest from reference TRBV2 and TRBJ2-3): EPEVTQTPSHQVTQMGQEVILRCVPISNHLYFYWYRQILGQKVEFLVSFYNNEISEKSEIFDDQFSVERPDGSNFTLKIRSTKLEDSAMYFCASGPGDTQYFGPGTRLTVL.

CDR3 nucleotide sequence: TGTGCCAGCAGCCGGGAAAAACAGGGGTACGAGCAGTACTTC. It codes for CASSREKQGYEQYF. This chain uses TRBV4-2 with TRBJ2-7; 7 bases are shared with TRBD1. This CDR3 is built from 14 residues. J lost 4 bases, V lost 4 bases, and 7 bases had no gene match. The germline gives CDR1 LGHNA, CDR2 YNFKEQ.

The chain carries TRBV4-1 and TRBJ1-1; 7 positions match TRBD1. Germline loops: CDR1 MGHRA, CDR2 YSYEKL. This CDR3 region has 18 residues. V trimming: 2 bases; J trimming: 5 bases; junction bases outside the gene matches: 17. CDR3 loop: CASSQRFLTGEHSTEAFF. DNA of the CDR3: TGCGCCAGCAGCCAACGGTTCTTAACAGGGGAACACTCGACTGAAGCTTTCTTT.

In DNA form, the CDR3 reads TGTGCCAGCAGCTATGGTCGGGGATTCGTCAATCAGCCCCAGCATTTT. Translating it yields CASSYGRGFVNQPQHF. The rearrangement uses TRBV7-8 and TRBJ1-5; D not resolved. Per germline, CDR1 SGHVS and CDR2 FQNEAQ. V lost 4 bases and J 3 bases, leaving 16 bases between the germline ends. The CDR3 runs to 16 residues.

This sequence joins TRBV19 and TRBJ2-7; possible D gene TRBD2, 5 bases. The CDR3 runs 13 residues. Trimming stripped 3 bases from V and 7 bases from J, with 13 bases between. CDR1 LNHDA and CDR2 SQIVND come from the germline V gene (reference sequence). The CDR3 spells CASSIGGGWEQYF. In DNA form, the CDR3 reads TGTGCCAGTAGTATCGGTGGAGGATGGGAGCAGTACTTC.

The chain carries TRBV10-3 and TRBJ1-1, with unresolved D. Germline CDR1 is ENHRY and CDR2 is SYGVKD. This CDR3 contains 13 residues. V was pared by 4 bases and J by 6 bases, with 12 bases between. The CDR3 protein is CAISGSIAAEAFF. CDR3 nucleotides: TGTGCCATCAGTGGGTCCATAGCTGCTGAAGCTTTCTTT.

This clone was picked up a small number of times. For the CDR3, the DNA is TGTGCCAGCAGTTACTCGGAGACGCAGCCCCAGCATTTT. Encoded protein: CASSYSETQPQHF. The genes are TRBV6-5 and TRBJ1-5; D not certain. V was trimmed by 0 bases and J by 7 bases, leaving 7 bases between them. CDR3 length equals 13 residues. Per the germline V gene, CDR1 is MNHEY and CDR2 is SVGAGI.

The rearrangement links TRBV18 to TRBJ2-7; the match to TRBD1 covers 12 bases. The CDR3 runs to 17 residues. Germline lookup yields CDR1 KGHSH and CDR2 LQKENI. V was clipped by 1 base and J by 6 bases; unmatched bases: 10. Here the CDR3 DNA reads TGTGCCAGCTCACCACTAAATCCGGGACAGGGGGCGGCCGAGCAGTACTTC. This encodes CASSPLNPGQGAAEQYF.

This clone came up once. This chain uses TRBV10-3 with TRBJ2-2; D possibly corresponds to TRBD2 (6 bases). The CDR3 spans 14 residues. CDR1 is ENHRY and CDR2 is SYGVKD in the germline V gene. V was pared by 0 bases and J by 6 bases, with 8 bases between. DNA for the CDR3: TGTGCCATCAGTGAGTCGGAGGGTCCCGGGGAGCTGTTTTTT. Translating it yields CAISESEGPGELFF.

The chain recombines TRBV10-3 with TRBJ1-3; weak D call: TRBD1 (6 bases). CDR3 length: 16 amino acids. The V end was cut by 7 bases, the J end by 0 bases, with 16 bases between. Per germline, CDR1 ENHRY and CDR2 SYGVKD. The CDR3 reads CAITQAGADSGNTIYF. The DNA for the CDR3 is TGTGCCATCACCCAGGCAGGGGCCGACTCTGGAAACACCATATATTTT.

The gene calls are TRBV4-1 and TRBJ2-7; 8 bases fit TRBD1. Germline trimming cut 5 bases from V and 1 base from J; bases unmatched to any gene: 4. Germline CDR1 is MGHRA and CDR2 is YSYEKL. The CDR3 contains 14 residues. The CDR3 nucleotides read TGCGCCAGCAGCGACCGGGACAGGTCCTACGAGCAGTACTTC. Amino acids: CASSDRDRSYEQYF.

V usage is TRBV10-3 and J usage is TRBJ2-7; 14 bases are shared with TRBD2. The CDR3 loop spans 16 amino acids. J gave up 0 bases and V 10 bases, and 8 bases lay outside the gene matches. Germline V CDR1 and CDR2: ENHRY, SYGVKD. The CDR3 is CATGLAGGPSSYEQYF. The CDR3 coding sequence is TGTGCCACTGGACTAGCGGGGGGCCCGTCCTCCTACGAGCAGTACTTC.

CDR3 in DNA: TGTGCCTGGAGTGGAAAGGGGAATGGTGCTAATTCACCCCTCCACTTT. This sequence encodes CAWSGKGNGANSPLHF. The rearrangement joins TRBV30 to TRBJ1-6; weak D call: TRBD1 (5 bases). The CDR3 is 16 amino acids. Germline V gene lookup returns CDR1 GTSNPN and CDR2 SVGIG (reference sequence). Trimming shortened V by 1 base and J by 6 bases, and 16 bases separated the two germline ends.

The CDR3 DNA sequence: TGTGCCAGCAGTTCGCAGGGGGAGACCCAGTACTTC. Protein sequence: CASSSQGETQYF. The rearrangement joins TRBV27 to TRBJ2-5, with D perhaps TRBD1 (6 bases). V dropped 4 bases and J dropped 5 bases, with 8 bases sitting between them. Germline loops: CDR1 MNHEY, CDR2 SMNVEV (reference sequence). The CDR3 consists of 12 residues.

This chain links TRBV4-1 with TRBJ2-2; 12 bases fit TRBD1. This CDR3 is 18 amino acids long. CDR1 is MGHRA and CDR2 is YSYEKL in the germline V gene. The trim removed 0 bases at V and 3 bases at J, leaving 5 bases unmatched. The CDR3 region is CASSQDRGQGAYTGELFF. CDR3 nucleotide sequence: TGCGCCAGCAGCCAAGATAGGGGACAGGGGGCCTACACCGGGGAGCTGTTTTTT.